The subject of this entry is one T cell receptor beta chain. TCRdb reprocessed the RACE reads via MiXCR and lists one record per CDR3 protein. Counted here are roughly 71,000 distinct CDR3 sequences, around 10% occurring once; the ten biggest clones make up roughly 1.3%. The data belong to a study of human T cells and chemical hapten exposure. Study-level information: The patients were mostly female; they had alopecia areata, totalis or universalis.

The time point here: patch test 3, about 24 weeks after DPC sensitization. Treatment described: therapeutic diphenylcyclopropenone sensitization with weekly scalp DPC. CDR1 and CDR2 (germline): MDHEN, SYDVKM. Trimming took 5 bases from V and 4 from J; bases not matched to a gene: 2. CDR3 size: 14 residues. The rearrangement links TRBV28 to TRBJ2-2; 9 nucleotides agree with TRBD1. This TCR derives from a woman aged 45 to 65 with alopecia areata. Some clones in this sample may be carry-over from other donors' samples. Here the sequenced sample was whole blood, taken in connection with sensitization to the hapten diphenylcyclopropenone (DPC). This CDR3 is CASSLTGGTGELFF. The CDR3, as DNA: TGTGCCAGCAGTCTGACAGGGGGCACCGGGGAGCTGTTTTTT.